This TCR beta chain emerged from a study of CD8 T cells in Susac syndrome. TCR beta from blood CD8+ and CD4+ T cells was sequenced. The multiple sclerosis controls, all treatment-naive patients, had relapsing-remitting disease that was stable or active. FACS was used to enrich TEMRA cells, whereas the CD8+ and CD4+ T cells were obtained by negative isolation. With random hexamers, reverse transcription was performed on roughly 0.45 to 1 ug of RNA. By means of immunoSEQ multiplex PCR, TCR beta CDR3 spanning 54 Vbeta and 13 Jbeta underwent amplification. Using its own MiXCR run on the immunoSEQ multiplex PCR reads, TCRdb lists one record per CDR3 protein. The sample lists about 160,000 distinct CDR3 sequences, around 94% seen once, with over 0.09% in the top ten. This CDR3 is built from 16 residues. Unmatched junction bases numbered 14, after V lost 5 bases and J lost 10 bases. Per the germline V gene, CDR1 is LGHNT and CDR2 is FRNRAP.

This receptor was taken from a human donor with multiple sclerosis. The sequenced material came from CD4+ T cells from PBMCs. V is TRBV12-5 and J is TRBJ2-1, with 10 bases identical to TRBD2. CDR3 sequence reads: CASGPESGRAPWEQFF. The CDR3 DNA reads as TGTGCTAGTGGTCCAGAAAGCGGGAGGGCCCCCTGGGAGCAGTTCTTC.